These 9 T cell receptor beta chains were sequenced from one sample in a study of response to subunit inactivated influenza vaccine. In TCRdb, the RT-PCR reads were re-called with MiXCR into one record per CDR3 protein. The sample has hundreds of thousands of distinct CDR3 sequences; around 18% are singletons. Specimen: PBMCs from blood, collected around 5 days after vaccination. These receptors were collected from a man aged 45-65 years who received an inactivated influenza vaccine.

V gene TRBV7-9 combines with J gene TRBJ1-2; 7 nucleotides align to TRBD1. The CDR3 extends over 16 amino acids. Germline CDR1 reads SEHNR; CDR2 reads FQNEAQ (reference sequence). V trimming: 4 bases; J trimming: 2 bases; junction bases outside the gene matches: 10. The CDR3 here is CASSSPRGGGNYGYTF. In DNA, the CDR3 is TGTGCCAGCAGCTCTCCTCGGGGAGGGGGCAACTATGGCTACACCTTC.

There are a few counts of this clonotype. The chain links TRBV7-2 to TRBJ2-7; perhaps TRBD1 as D (5 bases). The CDR3 has 15 amino acids. CDR1 is SGHTA, CDR2 FQGNSA, per germline. Trimming left V 1 base short and J 8 bases short, with 18 bases between. The CDR3 loop is CASSLDTGPFTQQYF. The DNA of the CDR3 is TGTGCCAGCAGCTTAGATACAGGCCCCTTTACCCAGCAGTACTTC.

This clonotype was detected only a few times. In nucleotides, the CDR3 is TGCGCCAGCAGCTTGGCCTCACAGGGAATCGACGAGCAGTACTTC. Protein sequence: CASSLASQGIDEQYF. The V and J genes are TRBV5-1 and TRBJ2-7; perhaps TRBD1 as D (6 bases). Germline V gene lookup returns CDR1 SGHRS and CDR2 YFSETQ. The CDR3 consists of 15 residues. Deletions cut 0 bases from V and 5 bases from J, with 15 bases between.

This clonotype appeared a few times. The chain uses TRBV11-2 and TRBJ2-4, with a weak D call TRBD1 (6 bases). Germline values: CDR1 SGHAT, CDR2 FQNNGV. The CDR3 has 16 residues. V was pared by 2 bases and J by 0 bases, with 11 bases between. CDR3 DNA sequence: TGTGCCAGCAGCTTACTACGGACAGTAGCCAAAAACATTCAGTACTTC. It codes for CASSLLRTVAKNIQYF.

This rearrangement joins TRBV18 to TRBJ2-5; D remains ambiguous. This CDR3 is built from 12 residues. V was clipped by 3 bases and J by 4 bases, with 6 bases between them. The germline V gene has CDR1 KGHSH and CDR2 LQKENI. The CDR3 is CASSPRLETQYF. The CDR3 DNA is TGTGCCAGCTCACCGCGGTTAGAGACCCAGTACTTC. Full variable domain (rest looked up from reference TRBV18 and TRBJ2-5): NAGVMQNPRHLVRRRGQEARLRCSPMKGHSHVYWYRQLPEEGLKFMVYLQKENIIDESGMPKERFSAEFPKEGPSILRIQQVVRGDSAAYFCASSPRLETQYFGPGTRLLVL.

The chain employs TRBV4-3 and TRBJ2-2; D not certain. V gave up 4 bases and J gave up 3 bases, with 9 bases separating them. The CDR3 is 14 amino acids. CDR1 is LGHNA, CDR2 YSLEER, per germline. The CDR3 DNA reads as TGCGCCAGCAGCCCGCCAAAACACACCGGGGAGCTGTTTTTT. Amino acids: CASSPPKHTGELFF.

The table lists this clonotype with a few counts. The chain recombines TRBV2 with TRBJ2-5, with 11 bases identical to TRBD1. This CDR3 region has 15 residues. The germline V gene has CDR1 SNHLY and CDR2 FYNNEI. V lost 6 bases to trimming and J lost 2 bases; unmatched junction nucleotides: 5. The CDR3 DNA reads as TGTGCCAGCAGCGGGACAGGGGGAATGCAAGAGACCCAGTACTTC. This translates into CASSGTGGMQETQYF.

CDR3 amino acids: CASSRPSGTGLELDGYEQYF. Here the CDR3 DNA reads TGTGCCAGCAGTCGGCCCTCCGGGACAGGGCTGGAATTAGATGGATACGAGCAGTACTTC. The V and J genes are TRBV11-2 and TRBJ2-7; 9 nucleotides align to TRBD1. With 6 bases clipped from V and 4 bases from J, the junction kept 25 bases outside the gene matches. The CDR3 sequence is 20 residues long. Per germline, CDR1 SGHAT and CDR2 FQNNGV.

The rearrangement joins TRBV5-1 to TRBJ1-2, with 8 bases that match TRBD1. J lost 0 bases, V lost 5 bases, and 6 bases had no gene match. The CDR3 runs to 15 residues. The germline gives CDR1 SGHRS, CDR2 YFSETQ. The chain's CDR3 is CASRQGQGANYGYTF. The CDR3 DNA reads as TGCGCCAGCAGGCAAGGACAGGGAGCTAACTATGGCTACACCTTC.